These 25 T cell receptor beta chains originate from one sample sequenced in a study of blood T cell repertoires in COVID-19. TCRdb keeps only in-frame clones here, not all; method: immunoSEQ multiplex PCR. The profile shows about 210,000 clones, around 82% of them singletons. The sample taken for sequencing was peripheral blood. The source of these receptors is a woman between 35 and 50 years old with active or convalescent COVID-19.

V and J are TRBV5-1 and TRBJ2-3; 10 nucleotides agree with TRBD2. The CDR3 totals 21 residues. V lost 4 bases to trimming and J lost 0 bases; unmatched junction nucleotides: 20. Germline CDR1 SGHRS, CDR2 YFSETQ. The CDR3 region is CASSPVFGLAGVDVSTDTQYF. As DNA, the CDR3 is TGCGCCAGCAGCCCTGTTTTCGGGCTAGCGGGAGTTGATGTGAGCACAGATACGCAGTATTTT. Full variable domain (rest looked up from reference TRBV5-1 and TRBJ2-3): KAGVTQTPRYLIKTRGQQVTLSCSPISGHRSVSWYQQTPGQGLQFLFEYFSETQRNKGNFPGRFSGRQFSNSRSEMNVSTLELGDSALYLCASSPVFGLAGVDVSTDTQYFGPGTRLTVL.

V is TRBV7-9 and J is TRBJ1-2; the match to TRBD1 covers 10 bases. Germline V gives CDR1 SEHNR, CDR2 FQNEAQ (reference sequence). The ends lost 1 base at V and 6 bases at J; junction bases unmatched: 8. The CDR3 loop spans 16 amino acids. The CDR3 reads CASSLDRTGGEDGYTF. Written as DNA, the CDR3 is TGTGCCAGCAGCTTAGATCGGACAGGGGGTGAGGATGGCTACACCTTC.

Here the CDR3 DNA reads TGCGCCAGCAGTCACGGGACTAGCGGGGGAAATGAGCAGTTCTTC. Its protein product is CASSHGTSGGNEQFF. J is TRBJ2-1 and V is TRBV23-1; 14 positions match TRBD2. TRBV23-1 has ORF status, its function being uncertain. V shed 3 bases and J 7 bases; nucleotides not matched to a gene: 2. The CDR3 extends over 15 amino acids.

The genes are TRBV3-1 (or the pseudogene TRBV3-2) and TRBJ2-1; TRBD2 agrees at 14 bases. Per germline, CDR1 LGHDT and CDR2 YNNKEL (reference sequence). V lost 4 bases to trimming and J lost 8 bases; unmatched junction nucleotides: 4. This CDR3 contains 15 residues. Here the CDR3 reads CASSPGLAGGHEQFF. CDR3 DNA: TGTGCCAGCAGCCCCGGACTAGCGGGGGGTCATGAGCAGTTCTTC.

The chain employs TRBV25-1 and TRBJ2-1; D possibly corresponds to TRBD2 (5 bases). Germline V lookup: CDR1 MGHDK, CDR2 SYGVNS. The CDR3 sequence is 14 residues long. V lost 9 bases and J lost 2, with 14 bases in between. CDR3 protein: CASSLAVAYNEQFF. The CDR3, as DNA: TGTGCCAGTAGTCTAGCAGTAGCCTACAATGAGCAGTTCTTC.

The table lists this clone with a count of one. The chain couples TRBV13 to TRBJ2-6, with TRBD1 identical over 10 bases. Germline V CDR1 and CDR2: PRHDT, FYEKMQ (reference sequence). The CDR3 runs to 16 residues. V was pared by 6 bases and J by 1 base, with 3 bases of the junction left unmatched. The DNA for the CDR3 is TGTGCCAGCAGTCGACAGGGGGCGTCTGGGGCCAACGTCCTGACTTTC. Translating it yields CASSRQGASGANVLTF.

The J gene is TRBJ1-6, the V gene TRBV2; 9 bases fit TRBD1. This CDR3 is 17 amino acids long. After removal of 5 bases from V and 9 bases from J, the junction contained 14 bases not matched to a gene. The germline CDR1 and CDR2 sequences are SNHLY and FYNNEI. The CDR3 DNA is TGTGCCAGCAGTCAGCTGATGGGACAGGGTTCGGCTTCACCCCTCCACTTT. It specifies CASSQLMGQGSASPLHF.

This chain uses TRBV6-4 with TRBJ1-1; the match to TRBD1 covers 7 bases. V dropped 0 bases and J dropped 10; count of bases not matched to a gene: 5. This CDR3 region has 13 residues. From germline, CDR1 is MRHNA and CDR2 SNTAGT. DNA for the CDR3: TGTGCCAGCAGTGACTCTTCGACAGGGACAGCTTTCTTT. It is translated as CASSDSSTGTAFF.

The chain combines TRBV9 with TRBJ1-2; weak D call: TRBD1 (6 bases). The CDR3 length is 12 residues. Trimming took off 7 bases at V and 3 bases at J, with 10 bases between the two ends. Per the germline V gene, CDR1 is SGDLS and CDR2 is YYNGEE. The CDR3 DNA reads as TGTGCCAGCCAGCGGACAGACTATGGCTACACCTTC. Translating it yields CASQRTDYGYTF.

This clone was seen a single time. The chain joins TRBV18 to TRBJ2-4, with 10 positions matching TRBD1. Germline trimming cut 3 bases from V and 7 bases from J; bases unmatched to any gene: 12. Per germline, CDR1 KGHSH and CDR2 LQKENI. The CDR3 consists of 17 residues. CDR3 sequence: CASSPRDRGPTGNIQYF. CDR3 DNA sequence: TGTGCCAGCTCACCCCGGGACAGGGGCCCGACGGGGAACATTCAGTACTTC.

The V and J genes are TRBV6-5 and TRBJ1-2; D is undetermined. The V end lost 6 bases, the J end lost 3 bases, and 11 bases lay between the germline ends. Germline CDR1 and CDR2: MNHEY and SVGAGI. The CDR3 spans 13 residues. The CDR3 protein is CASRPREDYGYTF. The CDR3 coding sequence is TGTGCCAGCAGACCCCGGGAGGACTATGGCTACACCTTC.

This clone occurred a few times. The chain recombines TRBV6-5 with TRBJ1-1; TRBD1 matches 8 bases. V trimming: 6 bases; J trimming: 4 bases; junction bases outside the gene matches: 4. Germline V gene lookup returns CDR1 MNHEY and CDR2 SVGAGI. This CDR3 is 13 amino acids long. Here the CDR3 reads CASRHTGGTEAFF. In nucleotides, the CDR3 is TGTGCCAGCAGACACACAGGGGGCACTGAAGCTTTCTTT.

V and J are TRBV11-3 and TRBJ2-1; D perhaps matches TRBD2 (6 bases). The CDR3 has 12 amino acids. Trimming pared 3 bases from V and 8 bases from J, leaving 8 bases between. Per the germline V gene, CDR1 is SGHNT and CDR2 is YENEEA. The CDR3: CASSFTGDEQFF. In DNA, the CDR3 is TGTGCCAGCAGCTTCACGGGGGATGAGCAGTTCTTC.

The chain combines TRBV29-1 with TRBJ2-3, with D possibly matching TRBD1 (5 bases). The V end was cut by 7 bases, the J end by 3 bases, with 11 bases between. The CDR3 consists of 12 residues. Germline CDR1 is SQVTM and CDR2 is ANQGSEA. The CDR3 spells CSAVGATDTQYF. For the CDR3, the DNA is TGCAGCGCGGTAGGGGCAACAGATACGCAGTATTTT.

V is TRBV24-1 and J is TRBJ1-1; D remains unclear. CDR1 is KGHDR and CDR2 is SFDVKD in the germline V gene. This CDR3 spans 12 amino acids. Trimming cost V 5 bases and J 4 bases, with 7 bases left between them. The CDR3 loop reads CATSGGSTEAFF. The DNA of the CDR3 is TGTGCCACCAGTGGAGGGTCCACTGAAGCTTTCTTT.

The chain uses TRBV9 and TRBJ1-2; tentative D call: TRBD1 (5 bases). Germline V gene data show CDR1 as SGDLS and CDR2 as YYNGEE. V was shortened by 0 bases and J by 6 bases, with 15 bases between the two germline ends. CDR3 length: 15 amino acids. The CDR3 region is CASSVAIGGDDGYTF. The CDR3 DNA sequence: TGTGCCAGCAGCGTAGCTATCGGGGGGGACGATGGCTACACCTTC.

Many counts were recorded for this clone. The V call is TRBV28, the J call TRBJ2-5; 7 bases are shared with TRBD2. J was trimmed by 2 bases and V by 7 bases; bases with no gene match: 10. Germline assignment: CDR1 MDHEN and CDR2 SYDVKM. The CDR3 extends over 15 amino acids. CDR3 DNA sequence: TGTGCCAGCACCCCAATAGGACTAGATCAAGAGACCCAGTACTTC. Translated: CASTPIGLDQETQYF.

CDR3 sequence reads: CASSGTGGNTIYF. In nucleotides, the CDR3 is TGTGCCAGCAGCGGGACAGGGGGAAACACCATATATTTT. This chain joins TRBV6-6 and TRBJ1-3, with TRBD1 matching over 9 bases. Germline V gene sequence: CDR1 MNHNY, CDR2 SVGAGI (reference sequence). The CDR3 has 13 amino acids. J gave up 4 bases and V 6 bases, and 1 base lay outside the gene matches.

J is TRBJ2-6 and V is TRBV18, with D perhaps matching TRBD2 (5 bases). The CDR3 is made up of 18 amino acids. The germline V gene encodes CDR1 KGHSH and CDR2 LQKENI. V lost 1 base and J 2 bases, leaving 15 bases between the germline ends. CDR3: CASSPLFTSEAGANVLTF. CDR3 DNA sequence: TGTGCCAGCTCACCACTGTTCACCTCGGAGGCTGGGGCCAACGTCCTGACTTTC.

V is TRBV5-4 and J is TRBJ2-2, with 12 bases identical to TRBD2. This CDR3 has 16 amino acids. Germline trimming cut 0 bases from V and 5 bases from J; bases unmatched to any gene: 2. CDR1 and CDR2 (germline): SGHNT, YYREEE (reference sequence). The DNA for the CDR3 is TGTGCCAGCAGCTTGGGGGGGACTAGCGGGACCGGGGAGCTGTTTTTT. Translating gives CASSLGGTSGTGELFF.

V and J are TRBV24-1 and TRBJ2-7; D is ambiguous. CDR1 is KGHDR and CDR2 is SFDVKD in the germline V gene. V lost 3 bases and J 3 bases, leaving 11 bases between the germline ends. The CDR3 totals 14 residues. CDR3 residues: CATSDGSPGYEQYF. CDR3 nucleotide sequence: TGTGCCACCAGTGATGGCAGTCCGGGCTACGAGCAGTACTTC.

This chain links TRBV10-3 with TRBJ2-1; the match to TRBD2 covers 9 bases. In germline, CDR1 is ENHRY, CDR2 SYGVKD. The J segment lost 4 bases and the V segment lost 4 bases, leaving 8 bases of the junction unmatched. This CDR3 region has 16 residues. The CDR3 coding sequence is TGTGCCATCAGTGGCCAGGGGAGCGGGAGGTACAATGAGCAGTTCTTC. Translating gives CAISGQGSGRYNEQFF.

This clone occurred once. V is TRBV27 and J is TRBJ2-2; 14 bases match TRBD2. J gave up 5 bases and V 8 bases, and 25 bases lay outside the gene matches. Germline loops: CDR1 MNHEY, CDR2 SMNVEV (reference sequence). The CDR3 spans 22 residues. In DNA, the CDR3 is TGTGCCAGCCGGAATACCCCATTGGGACTAGCGGGGGCCTCCGTTCGGACCGGGGAGCTGTTTTTT. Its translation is CASRNTPLGLAGASVRTGELFF.

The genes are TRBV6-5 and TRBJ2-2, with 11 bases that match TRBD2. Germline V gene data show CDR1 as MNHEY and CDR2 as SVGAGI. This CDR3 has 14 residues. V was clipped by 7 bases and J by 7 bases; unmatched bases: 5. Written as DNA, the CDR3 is TGTGCCAGCAACGTAGCGGGAGGGTACGGGGAGCTGTTTTTT. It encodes CASNVAGGYGELFF.

CDR3 in DNA: TGTGCCAGCAGTCCAGACAGGGGGCGAACGAACACTGAAGCTTTCTTT. Translation: CASSPDRGRTNTEAFF. This chain joins TRBV5-4 and TRBJ1-1, with 10 bases matching TRBD1. Germline lookup yields CDR1 SGHNT and CDR2 YYREEE (reference sequence). The CDR3 runs to 16 residues. V shed 5 bases and J 1 base; nucleotides not matched to a gene: 8.